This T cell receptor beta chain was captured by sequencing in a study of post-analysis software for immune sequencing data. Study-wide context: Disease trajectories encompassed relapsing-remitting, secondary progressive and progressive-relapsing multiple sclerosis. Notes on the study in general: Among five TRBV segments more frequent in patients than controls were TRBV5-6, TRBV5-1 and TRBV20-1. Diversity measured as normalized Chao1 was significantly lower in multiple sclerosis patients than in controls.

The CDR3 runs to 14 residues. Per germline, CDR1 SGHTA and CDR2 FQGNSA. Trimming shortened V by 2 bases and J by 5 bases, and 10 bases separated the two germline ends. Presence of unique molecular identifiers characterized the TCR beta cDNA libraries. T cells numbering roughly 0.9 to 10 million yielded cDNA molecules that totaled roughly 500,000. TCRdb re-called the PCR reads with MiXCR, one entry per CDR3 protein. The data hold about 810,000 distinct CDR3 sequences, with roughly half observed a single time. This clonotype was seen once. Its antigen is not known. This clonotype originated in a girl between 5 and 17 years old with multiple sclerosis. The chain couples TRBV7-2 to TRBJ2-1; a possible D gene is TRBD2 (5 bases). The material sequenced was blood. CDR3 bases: TGTGCCAGCAGCTTACCTCGACTAAACAATGAGCAGTTCTTC. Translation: CASSLPRLNNEQFF.